Each of the 22 T cell receptor beta chains below was sequenced from the same sample in a study of shared clonotypes between healthy human individuals. Produced via immunoSEQ multiplex PCR; TCRdb's table is partial and in-frame only. The sample consists of roughly 500,000 clones, 90% to 97% of them appearing once. The sample taken for sequencing was naive CD4+ T cells sorted from blood. Noted subset: CD45RA+ positively selected. The source is a woman in her twenties or thirties in good health.

This clone is a singleton in its sample. The chain has TRBV28 and TRBJ1-5, with 7 bases aligning to TRBD1. CDR3 length equals 17 residues. The germline V gene has CDR1 MDHEN and CDR2 SYDVKM. Germline trimming cut 4 bases from V and 0 bases from J; bases unmatched to any gene: 9. The CDR3 coding sequence is TGTGCCAGCAGTTCCGGGACAGTCGTCTATAGCAATCAGCCCCAGCATTTT. The encoded protein is CASSSGTVVYSNQPQHF.

The chain combines TRBV9 with TRBJ1-4, with D maybe TRBD1 (6 bases). The CDR3 has 13 residues. CDR1 and CDR2 from the germline V gene are SGDLS and YYNGEE. Trimming removed 0 bases from V and 15 bases from J, with 15 bases in between. This CDR3 is CASSVALRDTLFF. The CDR3 DNA sequence: TGTGCCAGCAGCGTAGCCCTCCGGGACACTTTGTTTTTT.

This sequence joins TRBV19 and TRBJ2-7; 11 nucleotides match TRBD1. The J segment lost 7 bases and the V segment lost 6 bases, leaving 11 bases of the junction unmatched. The germline V gene has CDR1 LNHDA and CDR2 SQIVND (reference sequence). The CDR3 sequence is 15 residues long. CDR3 nucleotide sequence: TGTGCCAGTAGGGACAGGGGGCAAGCGTTGAGTGAGCAGTACTTC. Protein sequence: CASRDRGQALSEQYF.

The chain couples TRBV11-2 to TRBJ2-2; 10 bases match TRBD2. V lost 1 base, J lost 13 bases, and 6 bases stayed unmatched. There are 14 residues in the CDR3. The V gene's germline CDR1 is SGHAT and CDR2 FQNNGV. The CDR3 sequence is CASSLASGGARLFF. For the CDR3, the DNA is TGTGCCAGCAGCTTAGCTAGCGGGGGTGCTCGGCTGTTTTTT. The whole variable domain, filled in from reference TRBV11-2 and TRBJ2-2, reads EAGVAQSPRYKIIEKRQSVAFWCNPISGHATLYWYQQILGQGPKLLIQFQNNGVVDDSQLPKDRFSAERLKGVDSTLKIQPAKLEDSAVYLCASSLASGGARLFFGEGSRLTVL.

The genes are TRBV12-2 and TRBJ2-2; TRBD2, the table's D call, was not compared with the DNA. TRBV12-2 is a pseudogene segment. This CDR3 comprises 17 residues. The CDR3 coding sequence is TGTGCAAGTCGCTTCCGAAATAGCGGGCAACGCACCGGGGAGCTGTTTTTT. It is translated as CASRFRNSGQRTGELFF.

V gene TRBV11-2 combines with J gene TRBJ2-7; 11 bases align to TRBD2. Germline loops: CDR1 SGHAT, CDR2 FQNNGV. CDR3 length: 17 amino acids. J was trimmed by 3 bases and V by 1 base; bases with no gene match: 8. The CDR3 DNA reads as TGTGCCAGCAGCTTAGCTGCACTAGCGGGAGTTCGCTACGAGCAGTACTTC. Translation gives CASSLAALAGVRYEQYF.

The chain uses TRBV15 and TRBJ2-5, with 10 bases fitting TRBD2. J was trimmed by 1 base and V by 2 bases; bases with no gene match: 4. The CDR3 is made up of 16 amino acids. Looked up from germline, CDR1 is LNHNV and CDR2 is YYDKDF (reference sequence). In DNA form, the CDR3 reads TGTGCCACCAGCAGATCACTAGCGGGATTCCAAGAGACCCAGTACTTC. Translation: CATSRSLAGFQETQYF.

V usage is TRBV2 and J usage is TRBJ2-1, with unresolved D. Germline V CDR1 and CDR2: SNHLY, FYNNEI. V dropped 6 bases and J dropped 8 bases, with 8 bases sitting between them. The CDR3 covers 11 residues. The CDR3 is CASSRGDEQFF. The CDR3 coding sequence is TGTGCCAGCAGCAGAGGCGATGAGCAGTTCTTC.

This chain connects TRBV2 to TRBJ2-7, with TRBD2 identical over 10 bases. Germline CDR1 and CDR2: SNHLY and FYNNEI. With V trimmed by 4 bases and J by 4 bases, 13 bases remained unmatched. The CDR3 spans 17 residues. The CDR3 reads CASSVGPLAGAFYEQYF. The CDR3 DNA reads as TGTGCCAGCAGTGTCGGACCTCTAGCGGGAGCCTTTTACGAGCAGTACTTC.

V gene TRBV4-1 combines with J gene TRBJ2-5, with D perhaps TRBD1 (6 bases). Trimming removed 2 bases at V and 3 bases at J, with 10 bases between. This CDR3 is built from 14 residues. Germline lookup yields CDR1 MGHRA and CDR2 YSYEKL. The CDR3 loop reads CASSQQGTEETQYF. CDR3 DNA sequence: TGCGCCAGCAGCCAACAGGGGACGGAAGAGACCCAGTACTTC.

The J gene is TRBJ1-5, the V gene TRBV10-2; 9 bases are a match to TRBD1. Germline CDR1 WSHSY, CDR2 SAAADI. The CDR3 consists of 16 residues. V lost 5 bases and J lost 5; bases outside the gene matches: 10. The CDR3 region is CASSRATGQGYQPQHF. The CDR3 DNA is TGCGCCAGCAGTAGAGCAACGGGACAGGGATATCAGCCCCAGCATTTT.

The rearrangement uses TRBV13 and TRBJ2-5; no firm D call. There are 12 residues in the CDR3. V was clipped by 6 bases and J by 7 bases, with 12 bases between them. Germline V CDR1 and CDR2: PRHDT, FYEKMQ (reference sequence). In DNA, the CDR3 is TGTGCCAGCAGTGGCGGTATGAGGACCCAGTACTTC. Translating gives CASSGGMRTQYF.

The V and J genes are TRBV29-1 and TRBJ2-5, with TRBD1 matching 8 bases. Germline V lookup: CDR1 SQVTM, CDR2 ANQGSEA. The J segment lost 5 bases and the V segment lost 8 bases, leaving 7 bases of the junction unmatched. The CDR3 extends over 12 amino acids. CDR3 residues: CSFTQGAETQYF. CDR3 nucleotides: TGCAGCTTTACCCAGGGGGCTGAGACCCAGTACTTC.

The V and J genes are TRBV28 and TRBJ2-7, with a possible D match to TRBD1 (5 bases). Germline assignment: CDR1 MDHEN and CDR2 SYDVKM. Trimming took off 3 bases at V and 0 bases at J, with 9 bases between the two ends. The CDR3 runs to 14 residues. Here the CDR3 reads CASSLRQISYEQYF. The CDR3 nucleotides read TGTGCCAGCAGTTTGAGACAGATCTCCTACGAGCAGTACTTC.

The CDR3 nucleotides are TGTGCCAGCAGCTCGGGAATGGGACAGGGGTTAAAGACCGGGGAGCTGTTTTTT. It codes for CASSSGMGQGLKTGELFF. The V gene is TRBV5-5, the J gene TRBJ2-2; 10 bases map to TRBD1. There are 18 residues in the CDR3. Trimming cost V 3 bases and J 5 bases; bases outside gene matches: 13. Germline-derived CDR1 and CDR2 are SGHKS and YYEKEE (reference sequence). The complete variable domain, with remaining parts taken from reference TRBV5-5 and TRBJ2-2, reads DAGVTQSPTHLIKTRGQQVTLRCSPISGHKSVSWYQQVLGQGPQFIFQYYEKEERGRGNFPDRFSARQFPNYSSELNVNALLLGDSALYLCASSSGMGQGLKTGELFFGEGSRLTVL.

The rearrangement links TRBV18 to TRBJ1-5, with a tentative D call TRBD1 (6 bases). The ends were cut back, 2 bases at V and 2 bases at J, with 10 bases in the middle. This CDR3 comprises 15 residues. Germline V gives CDR1 KGHSH, CDR2 LQKENI. CDR3 protein: CASSPGGKGNQPQHF. The CDR3 DNA reads TGTGCCAGCTCACCAGGGGGCAAGGGCAATCAGCCCCAGCATTTT.

This chain connects TRBV4-1 to TRBJ1-5; the D is unclear. Trimming shortened V by 1 base and J by 5 bases, and 12 bases separated the two germline ends. Germline assignment: CDR1 MGHRA and CDR2 YSYEKL. This CDR3 is built from 15 residues. CDR3 in amino acids: CASSQGGLPDQPQHF. CDR3 nucleotide sequence: TGCGCCAGCAGCCAAGGAGGCCTACCCGATCAGCCCCAGCATTTT.

This clone was seen just once. The V call is TRBV5-5, the J call TRBJ1-2; D may be TRBD1 (6 bases). This CDR3 is built from 14 residues. Looked up from germline, CDR1 is SGHKS and CDR2 is YYEKEE (reference sequence). Trimming removed 4 bases at V and 7 bases at J, with 17 bases between. The CDR3 here is CASSRMTGRGGYTF. The CDR3 DNA reads as TGTGCCAGCAGCCGTATGACAGGACGGGGTGGCTACACCTTC.

V and J are TRBV29-1 and TRBJ2-7, with 7 bases fitting TRBD2. CDR1 and CDR2 (germline): SQVTM, ANQGSEA. The CDR3 has 15 residues. The V segment lost 4 bases and the J segment 7 bases; nucleotides outside the gene matches: 16. The CDR3 coding sequence is TGCAGCGTTGTAACCTTCGGGGGGTTGCCCAGGGAGCAGTACTTC. It yields the protein CSVVTFGGLPREQYF.

This chain connects TRBV11-2 to TRBJ2-5; 7 positions agree with TRBD2. Germline CDR1 reads SGHAT; CDR2 reads FQNNGV. This CDR3 contains 17 residues. Trimming cost V 5 bases and J 5 bases; bases outside gene matches: 17. CDR3 nucleotide sequence: TGTGCCAGCAGCCCCCTTTGGGGGGGAGTGAGCGGCGAGACCCAGTACTTC. Encoded protein: CASSPLWGGVSGETQYF.

Notes on this clone: This specimen includes other DNA sequences encoding the same CDR3. The chain is built from TRBV5-1 and TRBJ1-4; unclear D gene. The germline gives CDR1 SGHRS, CDR2 YFSETQ. Trimming shortened V by 7 bases and J by 0 bases, and 10 bases separated the two germline ends. CDR3 length equals 14 residues. CDR3 sequence (DNA): TGCGCCAGCCGGGGAGCGGCAACTAATGAAAAACTGTTTTTT. This encodes CASRGAATNEKLFF.

The CDR3 reads CASSLTGGEQYF. The CDR3 region has the DNA TGTGCCAGCAGTTTGACAGGGGGCGAGCAGTACTTC. This chain uses TRBV28 with TRBJ2-7, with 9 positions matching TRBD1. With 3 bases clipped from V and 6 bases from J, the junction kept 0 bases outside the gene matches. The CDR3 has 12 amino acids. Germline CDR1 reads MDHEN; CDR2 reads SYDVKM.